This T cell receptor (beta chain) was recorded in a study of early T cells in non-severe SARS-CoV-2 infection. This CDR3 comprises 14 residues. V was pared by 1 base and J by 8 bases, with 12 bases between. CDR1 SGHAT and CDR2 FQNNGV come from the germline V gene. This clonotype was seen a few times. TCRdb fed the 5' RACE reads into MiXCR, producing one record per CDR3 protein. Among roughly 81,000 distinct CDR3 sequences listed, around 6% were seen once. The chain combines TRBV11-2 with TRBJ2-1; TRBD2 is a possible D gene (6 bases). The sample taken for sequencing was whole blood. The clonotype comes from an adult who was a healthcare worker with PCR-confirmed SARS-CoV-2 infection or an uninfected control (not recorded which). The CDR3 DNA reads TGTGCCAGCAGCTTAGCCGGACTAACCGATGAGCAGTTCTTC. Protein sequence: CASSLAGLTDEQFF.